This TCR beta chain was profiled in a study of blood T cell repertoires in COVID-19. Study-level background: The United States, Italy and Spain provided the acute and convalescent COVID-19 samples.

How the authors handled the data: Amplification of reference gene primers was used by the study to estimate nucleated cell counts. Using immunoSEQ multiplex PCR, the repertoire was profiled, and TCRdb retains in-frame clones only, with some absent. From that table come the V and J calls and clone size; the DNA was used to work out D and trimming. The sample shows roughly 70,000 clones, around 91% of them seen only once. CDR1 is MGHRA, CDR2 YSYEKL, per germline. The CDR3 runs to 15 residues. Trimming removed 2 bases from V and 3 bases from J, with 11 bases in between. Sequencing was done on a sample of peripheral blood. The sequence was collected from a human donor in a cohort sampled during active COVID-19. The chain uses TRBV4-1 and TRBJ1-5, with D perhaps TRBD1 (5 bases). In DNA form, the CDR3 reads TGCGCCAGCAGCCAACAGGGCCAGACCAATCAGCCCCAGCATTTT. It is translated as CASSQQGQTNQPQHF.